Listed below are T cell receptor beta chains from one sample, sequenced in a study of monozygotic twins with inflammatory bowel disease. TCRdb re-called the 5' RACE reads, yielding one record per CDR3 amino acid sequence without DNA. The sample table sets out more than 300,000 distinct CDR3 sequences. The sequenced sample consisted of blood. Source of these receptors: a human donor with ulcerative colitis or Crohn's disease, or a healthy co-twin of an affected twin (not recorded which). The CDR3 runs from the conserved cysteine through the conserved F or W.

J gene	V gene	CDR3 protein
TRBJ1-2	TRBV28	CASSLAASYGYTF
TRBJ1-5	TRBV6-2/TRBV6-3	CASSYAGKTRVNQPQHF
TRBJ1-5	TRBV20-1	CSALRFQGAYGNQPQHF
TRBJ1-4	TRBV4-3	CASSPHRATNEKLFF
TRBJ2-2	TRBV6-1	CASSRRLAGEVNTGELFF
TRBJ2-1	TRBV12-3/TRBV12-4	CASRVAPAAGDNEQFF
TRBJ2-3	TRBV12-3/TRBV12-4	CASSRTSGGTSTDTQYF
TRBJ1-4	TRBV5-1	CASSPAGEKLFF
TRBJ1-1	TRBV7-2	CASSLAIQGSWTEAFF
TRBJ1-5	TRBV4-3	CASSQDLRGQGGQPQHF
TRBJ2-3	TRBV5-1	CASSSLTGSTDTQYF
TRBJ2-7	TRBV30	CAWSSLGEQYF
TRBJ2-7	TRBV6-1	CASSRPGLGYEQYF
TRBJ2-6	TRBV7-9	CASSLAMVSGANVLTF
TRBJ2-2	TRBV12-3/TRBV12-4	CASRDRDWTGELFF
TRBJ1-1	TRBV12-3/TRBV12-4	CASSSSGGGFGGEAFF
TRBJ2-5	TRBV5-4	CASSQGTGETQYF
TRBJ1-5	TRBV27	CASSRTGANQPQHF
TRBJ1-5	TRBV20-1	CSVGGQGGNQPQHF
TRBJ2-2	TRBV12-3/TRBV12-4	CASSRQGSTGELFF
TRBJ2-7	TRBV28	CASSLFTGGTYEQYF
TRBJ1-4	TRBV2	CAGAVTNEKLFF
TRBJ1-1	TRBV7-9	CASSPSTEAFF
TRBJ1-1	TRBV12-3/TRBV12-4	CASSAAALGLGTEAFF
TRBJ2-7	TRBV6-1	CASSEETGDEQYF
TRBJ2-1	TRBV28	CASSPIGEQFF
TRBJ1-6	TRBV29-1	CSVQEGSGSPLHF
TRBJ2-2	TRBV7-9	CASSLDGPTGELFF
TRBJ2-4	TRBV9	CASSVRDKNIQYF
TRBJ2-7	TRBV28	CASSTVHYEQYF
TRBJ1-2	TRBV5-5	CASSFGTQGGSGYTF
TRBJ2-5	TRBV29-1	CSAKTAGETQYF
TRBJ2-5	TRBV7-9	CASSSTSGGETQYF
TRBJ2-1	TRBV4-3	CASSQVGLPSSSYNEQFF
TRBJ2-5	TRBV12-3/TRBV12-4	CASRLGVRETQYF
TRBJ2-3	TRBV19	CASRQTGTSTDTQYF
TRBJ1-1	TRBV6-5	CASSYSSGDTEAFF
TRBJ2-5	TRBV7-9	CASSSRPGVKETQYF
TRBJ2-5	TRBV4-3	CASSQGVKDHGRTQETQYF
TRBJ2-6	TRBV7-2	CASQLGSGANVLTF
TRBJ2-2	TRBV18	CASSPPSGSVNTGELFF
TRBJ1-1	TRBV7-8	CASSERNRGTEAFF